This TCR beta chain is from a study of neurological immune-mediated disorders. Study-level results: Phylogenetic grouping assigned the repertoires of 18 of 34 multiple sclerosis patients to a single cluster of related CDR3 sequences. This cluster may be a repertoire-level signature.

TCRdb reprocessed the 5' RACE reads via MiXCR and lists one record per CDR3 protein. The sample lists roughly 38,000 distinct CDR3 sequences, about 2.5% occurring once. This clonotype has a count of ten or more. As yet, its antigen is unknown. Germline loops: CDR1 DFQATT, CDR2 SNEGSKA (reference sequence). V lost 1 base, J lost 5 bases, and 12 bases lay in between. This CDR3 has 13 amino acids. The source of this sequence is a young man with multiple sclerosis. The rearrangement uses TRBV20-1 and TRBJ2-7; D remains ambiguous. Sequencing was performed on PBMCs. CDR3 residues: CSARGQVPHEQYF. The CDR3 DNA follows: TGCAGTGCTAGAGGGCAGGTCCCCCACGAGCAGTACTTC.